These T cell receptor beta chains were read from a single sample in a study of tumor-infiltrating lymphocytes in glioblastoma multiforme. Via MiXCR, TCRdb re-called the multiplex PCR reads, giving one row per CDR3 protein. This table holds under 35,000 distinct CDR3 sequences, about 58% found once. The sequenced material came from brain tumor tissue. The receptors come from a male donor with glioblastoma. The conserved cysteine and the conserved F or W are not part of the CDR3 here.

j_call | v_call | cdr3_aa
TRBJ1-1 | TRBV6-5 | ASSRTHTEAF
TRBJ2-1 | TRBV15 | ATSRSGAYNEQF
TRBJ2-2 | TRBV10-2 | ASRSLAGSTGEPF
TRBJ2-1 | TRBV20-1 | SARVRVVASEQF
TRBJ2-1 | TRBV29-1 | SGWWGGSYNEQF
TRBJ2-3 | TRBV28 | ASSPPTLDKTDTQY
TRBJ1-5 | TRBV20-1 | SAQLGESSQSQH
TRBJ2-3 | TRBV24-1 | ATSDLPSGTDTQY
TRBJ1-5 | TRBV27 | ASSLWSTGGQPQH
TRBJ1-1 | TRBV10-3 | ATVNRVEGTEAF
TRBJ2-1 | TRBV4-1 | ASGQEEEPFNEQF
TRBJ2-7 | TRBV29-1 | SGKTGNEQY
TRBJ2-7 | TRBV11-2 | ASSLSSLVLYEQY
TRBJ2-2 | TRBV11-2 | ASSLNSWGGTGELF
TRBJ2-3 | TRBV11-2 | ASSLDWSPDTQY
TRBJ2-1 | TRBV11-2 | TSSFSGAGAYNEQF
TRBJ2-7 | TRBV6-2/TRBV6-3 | ASSSSGQDYEQY
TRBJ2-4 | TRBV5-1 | ASRLTDGNIQY
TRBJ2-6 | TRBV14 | VSSPQQEPSGANVLT
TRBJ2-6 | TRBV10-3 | AISESGAGANVLT
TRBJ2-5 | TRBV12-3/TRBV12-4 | TSSGQGVIGETQY
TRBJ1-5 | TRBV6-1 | ASSETAERPQH
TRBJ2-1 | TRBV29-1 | SVEGHPIYLEQF
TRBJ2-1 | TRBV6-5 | ASSVLARNYNEQF
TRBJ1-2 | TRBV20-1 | SASKWADSYGYT
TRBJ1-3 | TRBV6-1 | ASGEMGSSSSGNTIY
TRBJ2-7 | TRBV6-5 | ASSWTSGRRFYEQY
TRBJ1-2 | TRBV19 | ASSGAGTAPKRGGYT
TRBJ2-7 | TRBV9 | ASSVGGQGYYEQY
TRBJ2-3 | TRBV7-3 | ASSKATTDTQY
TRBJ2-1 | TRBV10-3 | AINVEGAGWEQF
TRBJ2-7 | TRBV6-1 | ASNEVEFLSPYEQY
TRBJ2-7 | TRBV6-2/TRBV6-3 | ASRRSGGYEQY
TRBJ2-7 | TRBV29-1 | SVEGLPGKTYEQY
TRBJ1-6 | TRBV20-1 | SARGDDSAHNSPLH
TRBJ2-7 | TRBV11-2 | ASNLDLREQY